This record concerns one TCR beta chain sequence. The antigen it recognizes is unknown. No base quality values were provided; no much bigger clone lies one nucleotide off. CDR1 and CDR2, looked up from the germline V gene (reference sequence), are PRHDT and FYEKMQ. The CDR3 starts with the cysteine, ends with the phenylalanine, and has 16 residues. Only CDR3 DNA remains: 48 bases, in frame from the first base. Trimming costs V 5 bases and J 6 bases, and their ends lie 20 bases apart. The treatment or condition label, read with the paper, signifies: around 19 received Ad26.COV2.S at low or high dose, single or two shots; 5 received placebo; per-sample allocation not given. For vaccine and placebo recipients, repertoires were sequenced using samples collected on day 63 after the first injection. Between 29 July and 7 August 2020, Cohort 1b enrolled about 27 adults aged 18-55 years at one site in Boston, USA. Ad26.COV2.S consisted of a replication-incompetent adenovirus type 26 vector by which a prefusion-stabilized SARS-CoV-2 spike protein from the original Wuhan strain was expressed.

TCRbeta CDR3 regions were sequenced with the immunoSEQ Assay. After extraction, genomic DNA underwent amplification by bias-controlled multiplex PCR, followed by high-throughput sequencing. The study's processing was this. To quantify the absolute abundance of each unique TCRbeta CDR3 region, sequences were collapsed and filtered. T cell fraction was estimated by normalization of TCRbeta template counts to usable DNA, with usable DNA being measured through amplification of reference genes present in all nucleated cells. Repertoire TCRs were annotated as SARS-CoV-2-specific when V gene, CDR3 amino acid sequence and J gene were exactly matched to a known reactive TCR set. The reference SARS-CoV-2 TCR set was obtained from MIRA and was filtered for enrichment in COVID-19-positive ImmuneCODE repertoires, whereby public or cross-reactive TCRs were removed. Based on the MIRA antigens, annotated TCRs were further analysed at the level of specific ORF or position within ORF. Depth was the summed frequency of annotated unique rearrangements, while breadth was defined as annotated unique rearrangements over total unique productive rearrangements. TCR breadth was compared between groups using two-sided Wilcoxon rank-sum tests. TCRdb stores this immuneACCESS table with in-frame sequences only. Part of the clones is absent; in the studies checked, under half of the shortfall reflects unresolved V genes, and no reason is known for the rest. The V and J calls and the clone size are those of that table, but D and trimming were determined from the DNA. The sample contains over 300,000 clones, about four fifths of them found a single time. About 7.4% of the sample is taken by the ten largest.

This record comes from a study of Ad26.COV2.S vaccination and SARS-CoV-2 variants (dated by TCRdb to the early 2020s). Regarding the research as a whole: Vaccine-arm donors came from COV1001, a multicentre, randomized, double-blind, placebo-controlled phase I-IIa trial of Ad26.COV2.S in healthy adults. The specificity and breadth of SARS-CoV-2-reactive T cell receptors after Ad26.COV2.S vaccination were assessed by TCRbeta repertoire sequencing. Investigators remained blinded to trial group allocation during experiments and outcome assessment. Participants in the trial were split at random into five groups of five each, receiving low-dose or high-dose Ad26.COV2.S once or twice, or else placebo on both occasions. A total of roughly 32 samples were included in the TCR-sequenced set, comprising around 19 Ad26.COV2.S vaccine recipients, 5 placebo recipients and 8 SARS-CoV-2 convalescent individuals. Ad26.COV2.S was administered intramuscularly at 5 x 10^10 or 1 x 10^11 viral particles, either as a single shot or as two shots given 56 days apart. What the study reported, not specific to this receptor: Substantial breadth of spike-specific CD8+ and CD4+ T cell responses was reported after vaccination. The study was not powered for comparison of responses between vaccine doses or regimens. Vaccine and placebo recipients had comparable non-spike TCR breadth, which fits with the vaccine containing only spike. Ad26.COV2.S recipients had higher spike-specific TCR breadth than placebo recipients (P = 0.0014). It was noted by the authors that total T cell responses may have been underestimated by the TCR breadth and depth analyses.

This sequence was found in a person between 18 and 65 years old who received the Ad26.COV2.S COVID-19 vaccine or a placebo. The chain is encoded by TRBV13 joined to TRBJ2-1, with the D call perhaps TRBD1 or TRBD2, each one matching 5 bases. The sample consisted of peripheral blood, taken in a trial of Ad26.COV2.S vaccine versus placebo. The sequence in DNA is TGTGCCAGCAGCGCCGCAGGGAGAGGAGACCGCAATGAGCAGTTCTTC. It encodes CASSAAGRGDRNEQFF.